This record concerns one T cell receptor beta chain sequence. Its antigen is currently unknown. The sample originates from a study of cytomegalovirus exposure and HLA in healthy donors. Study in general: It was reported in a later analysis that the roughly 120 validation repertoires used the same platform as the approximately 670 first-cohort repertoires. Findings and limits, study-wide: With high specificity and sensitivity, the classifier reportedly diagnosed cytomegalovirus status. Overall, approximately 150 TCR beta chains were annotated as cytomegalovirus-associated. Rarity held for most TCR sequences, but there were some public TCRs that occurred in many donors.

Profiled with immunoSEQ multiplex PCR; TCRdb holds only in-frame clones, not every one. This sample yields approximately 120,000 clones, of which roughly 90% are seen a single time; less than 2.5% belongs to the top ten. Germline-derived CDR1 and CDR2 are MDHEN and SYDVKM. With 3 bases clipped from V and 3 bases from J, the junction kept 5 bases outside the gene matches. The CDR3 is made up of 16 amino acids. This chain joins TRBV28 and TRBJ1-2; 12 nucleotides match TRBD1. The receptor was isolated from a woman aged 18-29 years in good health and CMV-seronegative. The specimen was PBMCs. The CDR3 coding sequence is TGTGCCAGCAGTTTTCGAGGGACAGGGGGCGACTATGGCTACACCTTC. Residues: CASSFRGTGGDYGYTF.